This T cell receptor (beta chain) came from a study of cytomegalovirus exposure and HLA in healthy donors. V lost 1 base and J lost 4, with 11 bases in between. Looked up from germline, CDR1 is SGHTA and CDR2 is FQGNSA. The CDR3 loop spans 15 amino acids. Primers for the PCR totalled 60 Vbeta and 13 Jbeta. Measured with immunoSEQ multiplex PCR; TCRdb has only the in-frame clones, and not every one. The sample data list some 120,000 clones. To note about this clone: Other DNA variants within this sample encode the same CDR3.

The sequence was obtained from a man aged 40-50 years in good health and CMV-seronegative. The chain couples TRBV7-2 to TRBJ2-1, with D tentatively TRBD2 (6 bases). Source material: PBMCs. CDR3 sequence: CASSLGSGPYNEQFF. Written as DNA, the CDR3 is TGTGCCAGCAGCTTAGGTAGCGGCCCGTACAATGAGCAGTTCTTC.